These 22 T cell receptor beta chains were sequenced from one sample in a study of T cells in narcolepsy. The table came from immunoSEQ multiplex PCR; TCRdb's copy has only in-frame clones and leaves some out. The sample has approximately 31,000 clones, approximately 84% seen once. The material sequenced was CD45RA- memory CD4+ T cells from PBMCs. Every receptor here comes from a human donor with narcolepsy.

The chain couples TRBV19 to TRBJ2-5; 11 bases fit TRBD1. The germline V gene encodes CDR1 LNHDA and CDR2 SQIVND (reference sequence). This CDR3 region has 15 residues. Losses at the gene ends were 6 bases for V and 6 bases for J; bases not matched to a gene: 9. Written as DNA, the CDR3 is TGTGCCAGTAGGCCCGGACAGGGGGCTTTGCAGACCCAGTACTTC. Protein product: CASRPGQGALQTQYF.

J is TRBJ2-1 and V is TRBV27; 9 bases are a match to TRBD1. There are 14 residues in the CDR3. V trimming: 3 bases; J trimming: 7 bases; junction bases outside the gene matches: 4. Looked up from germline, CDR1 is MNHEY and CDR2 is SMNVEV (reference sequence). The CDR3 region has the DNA TGTGCCAGCAGTTTCGGACAGGGGCGGAATGAGCAGTTCTTC. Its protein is CASSFGQGRNEQFF.

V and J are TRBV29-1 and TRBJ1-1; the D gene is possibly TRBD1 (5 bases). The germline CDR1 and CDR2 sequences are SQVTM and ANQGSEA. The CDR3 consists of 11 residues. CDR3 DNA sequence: TGCACCTTCGACGGGGGAAATGAAGCTTTCTTT. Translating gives CTFDGGNEAFF.

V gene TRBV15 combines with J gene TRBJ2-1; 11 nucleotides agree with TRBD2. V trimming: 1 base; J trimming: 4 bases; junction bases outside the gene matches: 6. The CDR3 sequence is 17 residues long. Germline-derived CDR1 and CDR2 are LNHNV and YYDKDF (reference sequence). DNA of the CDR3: TGTGCCACCAGCAGAGTTGCCGGGACTAGCGGTTACAATGAGCAGTTCTTC. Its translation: CATSRVAGTSGYNEQFF. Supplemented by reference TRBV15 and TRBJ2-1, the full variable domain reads DAMVIQNPRYQVTQFGKPVTLSCSQTLNHNVMYWYQQKSSQAPKLLFHYYDKDFNNEADTPDNFQSRRPNTSFCFLDIRSPGLGDTAMYLCATSRVAGTSGYNEQFFGPGTRLTVL.

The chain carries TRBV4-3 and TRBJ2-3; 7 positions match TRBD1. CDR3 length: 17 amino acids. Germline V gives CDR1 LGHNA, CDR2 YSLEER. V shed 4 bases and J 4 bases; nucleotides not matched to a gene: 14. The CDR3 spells CASSLEVSQGIPDTQYF. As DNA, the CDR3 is TGCGCCAGCAGCCTTGAAGTGTCACAGGGGATACCAGATACGCAGTATTTT.

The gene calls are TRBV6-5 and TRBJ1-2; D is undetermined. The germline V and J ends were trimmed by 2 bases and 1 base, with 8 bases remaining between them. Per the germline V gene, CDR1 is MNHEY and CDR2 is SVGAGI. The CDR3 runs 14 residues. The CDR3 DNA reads TGTGCCAGCAGTTACGGCACGAATAACTATGGCTACACCTTC. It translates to CASSYGTNNYGYTF.

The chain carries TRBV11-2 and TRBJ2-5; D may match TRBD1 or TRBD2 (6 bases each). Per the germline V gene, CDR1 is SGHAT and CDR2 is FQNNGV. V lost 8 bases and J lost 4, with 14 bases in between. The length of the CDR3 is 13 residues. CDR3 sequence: CASLGGGVETQYF. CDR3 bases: TGTGCCAGCTTGGGGGGCGGGGTAGAGACCCAGTACTTC.

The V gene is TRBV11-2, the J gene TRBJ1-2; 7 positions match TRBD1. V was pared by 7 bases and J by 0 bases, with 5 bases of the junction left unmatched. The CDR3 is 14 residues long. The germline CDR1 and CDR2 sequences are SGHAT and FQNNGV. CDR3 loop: CASTPGQTNYGYTF. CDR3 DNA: TGTGCCAGCACTCCGGGACAGACTAACTATGGCTACACCTTC.

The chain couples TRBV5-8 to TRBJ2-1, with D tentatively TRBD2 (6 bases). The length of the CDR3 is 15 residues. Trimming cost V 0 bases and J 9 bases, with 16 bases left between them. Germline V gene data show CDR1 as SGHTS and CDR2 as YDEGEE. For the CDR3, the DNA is TGTGCCAGCAGCTTGGTTGGGCGGGGTGGCGGTGAGCAGTTCTTC. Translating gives CASSLVGRGGGEQFF.

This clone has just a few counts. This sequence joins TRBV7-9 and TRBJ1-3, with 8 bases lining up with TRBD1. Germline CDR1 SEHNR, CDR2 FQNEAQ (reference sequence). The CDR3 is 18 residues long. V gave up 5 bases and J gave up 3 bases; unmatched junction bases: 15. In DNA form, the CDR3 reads TGTGCCAGCAGCCTTAGTACGGCCCGGACAGGGATTGGAAACACCATATATTTT. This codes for CASSLSTARTGIGNTIYF. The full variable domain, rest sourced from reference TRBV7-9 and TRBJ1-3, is DTGVSQNPRHKITKRGQNVTFRCDPISEHNRLYWYRQTLGQGPEFLTYFQNEAQLEKSRLLSDRFSAERPKGSFSTLEIQRTEQGDSAMYLCASSLSTARTGIGNTIYFGEGSWLTVV.

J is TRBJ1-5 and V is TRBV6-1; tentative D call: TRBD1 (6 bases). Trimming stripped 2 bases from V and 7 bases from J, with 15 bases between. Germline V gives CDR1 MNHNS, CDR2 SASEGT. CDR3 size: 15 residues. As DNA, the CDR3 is TGTGCCAGCAGTGAATCATGGGGGCGCGGGCAGCCCCAGCATTTT. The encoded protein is CASSESWGRGQPQHF.

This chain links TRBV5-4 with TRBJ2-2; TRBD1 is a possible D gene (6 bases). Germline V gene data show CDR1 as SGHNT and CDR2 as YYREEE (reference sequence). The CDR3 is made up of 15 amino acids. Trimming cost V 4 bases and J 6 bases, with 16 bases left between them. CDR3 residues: CASSREIQGSGELFF. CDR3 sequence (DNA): TGTGCCAGCAGCCGAGAAATACAGGGCTCCGGGGAGCTGTTTTTT.

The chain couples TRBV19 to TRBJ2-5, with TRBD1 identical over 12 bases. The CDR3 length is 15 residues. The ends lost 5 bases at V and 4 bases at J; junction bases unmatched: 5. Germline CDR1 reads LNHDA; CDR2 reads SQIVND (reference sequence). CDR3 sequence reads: CASSHGTGGGETQYF. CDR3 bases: TGTGCCAGTAGTCATGGGACAGGGGGCGGAGAGACCCAGTACTTC.

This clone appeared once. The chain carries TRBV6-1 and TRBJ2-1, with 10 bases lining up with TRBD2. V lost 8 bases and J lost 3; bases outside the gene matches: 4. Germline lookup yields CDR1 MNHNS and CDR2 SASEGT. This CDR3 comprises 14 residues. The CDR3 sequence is CASAGTSVYNEQFF. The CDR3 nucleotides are TGTGCCAGCGCCGGGACTAGCGTCTACAATGAGCAGTTCTTC.

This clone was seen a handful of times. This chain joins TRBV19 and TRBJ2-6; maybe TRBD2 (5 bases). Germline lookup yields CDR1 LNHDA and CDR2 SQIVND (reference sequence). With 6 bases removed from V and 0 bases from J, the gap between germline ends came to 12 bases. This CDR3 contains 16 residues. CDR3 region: CASSRTGSSGANVLTF. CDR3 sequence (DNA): TGTGCCAGTAGCAGGACGGGAAGCTCTGGGGCCAACGTCCTGACTTTC.

This chain's CDR3 is CASSLEAQGYNEQFF. The CDR3 bases are TGCGCCAGCAGCTTGGAGGCACAGGGCTACAATGAGCAGTTCTTC. This chain joins TRBV5-1 and TRBJ2-1, with D possibly matching TRBD1 (6 bases). Germline V gives CDR1 SGHRS, CDR2 YFSETQ. This CDR3 comprises 15 residues. Deletions cut 0 bases from V and 3 bases from J, with 10 bases between.

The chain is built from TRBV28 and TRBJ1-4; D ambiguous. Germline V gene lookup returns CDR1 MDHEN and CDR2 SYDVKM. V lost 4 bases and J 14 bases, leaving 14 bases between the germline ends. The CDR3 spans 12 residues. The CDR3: CASSSARGILFF. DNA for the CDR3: TGTGCCAGCAGTTCTGCCCGGGGAATCCTGTTTTTT.

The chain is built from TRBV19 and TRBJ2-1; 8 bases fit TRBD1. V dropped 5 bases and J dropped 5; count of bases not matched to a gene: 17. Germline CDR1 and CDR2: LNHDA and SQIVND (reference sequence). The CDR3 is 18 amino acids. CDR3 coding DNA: TGTGCCAGTAGTTTAATTGATTACAGGCCGGACAGGGACAATGAGCAGTTCTTC. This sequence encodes CASSLIDYRPDRDNEQFF.

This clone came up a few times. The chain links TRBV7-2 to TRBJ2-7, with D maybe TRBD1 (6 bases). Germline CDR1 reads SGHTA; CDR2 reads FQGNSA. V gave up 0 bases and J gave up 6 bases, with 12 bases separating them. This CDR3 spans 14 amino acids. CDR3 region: CASSLAVQGGEQYV. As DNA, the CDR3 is TGTGCCAGCAGCTTAGCCGTACAGGGCGGCGAGCAGTACGTC.

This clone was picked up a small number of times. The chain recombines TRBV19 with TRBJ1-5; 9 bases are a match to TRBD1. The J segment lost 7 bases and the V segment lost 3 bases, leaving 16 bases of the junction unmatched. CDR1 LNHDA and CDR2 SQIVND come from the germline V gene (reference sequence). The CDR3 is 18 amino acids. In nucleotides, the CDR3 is TGTGCCAGTAGTATTGACAGGGGGAACCCCCTGGGGGGACAGCCCCAGCATTTT. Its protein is CASSIDRGNPLGGQPQHF. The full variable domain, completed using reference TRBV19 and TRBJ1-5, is DGGITQSPKYLFRKEGQNVTLSCEQNLNHDAMYWYRQDPGQGLRLIYYSQIVNDFQKGDIAEGYSVSREKKESFPLTVTSAQKNPTAFYLCASSIDRGNPLGGQPQHFGDGTRLSIL.

The CDR3 sequence is CAWSRDRPYGYTF. CDR3 DNA: TGTGCCTGGAGCCGGGACAGACCTTATGGCTACACCTTC. This chain joins TRBV30 and TRBJ1-2, with 7 positions matching TRBD1. The CDR3 extends over 13 amino acids. The trim removed 3 bases at V and 5 bases at J, leaving 6 bases unmatched. Germline CDR1 and CDR2: GTSNPN and SVGIG (reference sequence). Together with reference TRBV30 and TRBJ1-2, the CDR3 gives the full variable domain: SQTIHQWPATLVQPVGSPLSLECTVEGTSNPNLYWYRQAAGRGLQLLFYSVGIGQISSEVPQNLSASRPQDRQFILSSKKLLLSDSGFYLCAWSRDRPYGYTFGSGTRLTVV.

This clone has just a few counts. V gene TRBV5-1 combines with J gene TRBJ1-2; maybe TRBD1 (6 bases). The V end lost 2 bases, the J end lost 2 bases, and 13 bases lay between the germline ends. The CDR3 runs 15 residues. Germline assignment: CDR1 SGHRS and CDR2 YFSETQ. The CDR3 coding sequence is TGCGCCAGCAGCTTACAGGGAAGAGGGAACTATGGCTACACCTTC. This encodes CASSLQGRGNYGYTF.